These 22 T cell receptor beta chains share one sample of origin, sequenced in a study of tumor-infiltrating lymphocytes in localized non-small cell lung cancer. Here immunoSEQ multiplex PCR was the method, and the copy in TCRdb shows in-frame clones only, minus some. The table shows approximately 15,000 clones, with 75% to 85% occurring only once. Sequenced: uninvolved lung tissue not adjacent to the tumor. All receptors derive from a human donor with non-small cell lung cancer.

The rearrangement links TRBV11-2 to TRBJ1-1, with TRBD1 matching over 7 bases. J was trimmed by 5 bases and V by 2 bases; bases with no gene match: 8. The CDR3 spans 15 residues. Germline V gene lookup returns CDR1 SGHAT and CDR2 FQNNGV. CDR3 in amino acids: CASSLWGRGGTEAFF. The DNA of the CDR3 is TGTGCCAGCAGCTTATGGGGCAGGGGGGGTACTGAAGCTTTCTTT.

The chain links TRBV21-1 to TRBJ1-2. TRBV21-1 is noted as a pseudogene. The CDR3 runs to 11 residues. The CDR3 region has the DNA TGTGCCAGCAGCATTGGAGGTGGCTACACCTTC. Protein: CASSIGGGYTF.

V and J are TRBV27 and TRBJ2-7, with D perhaps being TRBD1 or TRBD2 (5 bases each). Trimming took 3 bases from V and 5 from J, leaving 17 bases between them. Germline V gene data show CDR1 as MNHEY and CDR2 as SMNVEV (reference sequence). This CDR3 has 15 residues. The CDR3 sequence: CASSFGGGRGHEQYF. Written as DNA, the CDR3 is TGTGCCAGCAGTTTTGGCGGTGGCCGGGGCCACGAGCAGTACTTC.

The rearrangement joins TRBV5-1 to TRBJ2-7; 7 nucleotides agree with TRBD1. The V and J ends lost 1 base and 4 bases, in that order; junction bases with no gene match: 5. The CDR3 sequence is 14 residues long. Germline V gives CDR1 SGHRS, CDR2 YFSETQ. The CDR3 nucleotides read TGCGCCAGCAGCTTGATAGGGGGCGATTACGAGCAGTACTTC. It specifies CASSLIGGDYEQYF.

The chain combines TRBV29-1 with TRBJ2-2; D may be TRBD1 (6 bases). V was trimmed by 5 bases and J by 3 bases, leaving 10 bases between them. CDR1 and CDR2 (germline): SQVTM, ANQGSEA. The CDR3 extends over 13 amino acids. The CDR3 region is CSVSRTDTGELFF. The CDR3 DNA is TGCAGCGTTTCTCGGACAGACACCGGGGAGCTGTTTTTT.

The rearrangement uses TRBV25-1 and TRBJ2-7, with 8 bases identical to TRBD1. The CDR3 is 17 amino acids. V trimming: 0 bases; J trimming: 4 bases; junction bases outside the gene matches: 11. The germline V gene has CDR1 MGHDK and CDR2 SYGVNS. The CDR3 nucleotides read TGTGCCAGCAGTGAATATTTGGTCGCAGGGGGCGGTTACGAGCAGTACTTC. This translates into CASSEYLVAGGGYEQYF.

The chain carries TRBV7-2 and TRBJ1-1; tentatively, D is TRBD1 (6 bases). V was clipped by 5 bases and J by 1 base, with 11 bases between them. The CDR3 has 14 residues. CDR1 and CDR2 (germline): SGHTA, FQGNSA. CDR3: CASSRGGSNTEAFF. The CDR3 DNA reads TGTGCCAGCAGCCGTGGGGGCTCGAACACTGAAGCTTTCTTT.

In nucleotides, the CDR3 is TGTGCCAGCAGCCAAGGACAGAACCATAATGAAAAACTGTTTTTT. Translation gives CASSQGQNHNEKLFF. This sequence joins TRBV11-3 and TRBJ1-4; possibly TRBD1 for D (6 bases). This CDR3 is built from 15 residues. Germline values: CDR1 SGHNT, CDR2 YENEEA. V gave up 5 bases and J gave up 4 bases, with 14 bases separating them.

V is TRBV28 and J is TRBJ2-5; D gene ambiguous. Germline V gene sequence: CDR1 MDHEN, CDR2 SYDVKM. Trimming shortened V by 6 bases and J by 3 bases, and 2 bases separated the two germline ends. CDR3 size: 10 residues. CDR3 loop: CASSEETQYF. The CDR3 DNA reads as TGTGCCAGCAGCGAAGAGACCCAGTACTTC.

The V and J genes are TRBV10-1 and TRBJ2-1; a possible D gene is TRBD1 (6 bases). Germline CDR1 is WNHNN and CDR2 is SYGVQD (reference sequence). Trimming pared 4 bases from V and 6 bases from J, leaving 13 bases between. The CDR3 covers 14 residues. The CDR3 is CASSANQGSNEQFF. The CDR3 DNA sequence: TGCGCCAGCAGTGCAAACCAGGGGTCCAATGAGCAGTTCTTC.

This chain uses TRBV5-1 with TRBJ1-4, with D unclear. CDR3 length: 16 residues. Between the trimmed V and J ends, which lost 3 bases and 5 bases, there was a span of 17 bases. The germline CDR1 and CDR2 sequences are SGHRS and YFSETQ. The CDR3 loop reads CASSSTAWKWNEKLFF. The CDR3 region has the DNA TGCGCCAGCAGCTCAACGGCCTGGAAGTGGAATGAAAAACTGTTTTTT.

This clone is a singleton in its sample. V and J are TRBV4-1 and TRBJ1-4, with D uncertain. Germline loops: CDR1 MGHRA, CDR2 YSYEKL. The CDR3 is 14 residues long. V was cut by 9 bases and J by 4 bases, with 15 bases left in between. CDR3 region: CARQSGGLNEKLFF. The CDR3 DNA follows: TGCGCCAGGCAATCAGGCGGCCTTAATGAAAAACTGTTTTTT.

This chain uses TRBV10-3 with TRBJ2-5; 8 positions match TRBD1. The V gene's germline CDR1 is ENHRY and CDR2 SYGVKD. The CDR3 is 13 amino acids. The V gene end was trimmed by 4 bases and the J gene end by 5 bases; junction bases not matched to a gene: 3. The DNA for the CDR3 is TGTGCCATCAGTGCAGGGGGCGAGGAGACCCAGTACTTC. The encoded protein is CAISAGGEETQYF.

This clone ranks as medium-sized. This rearrangement joins TRBV10-1 to TRBJ1-2, with D hard to call. CDR1 is WNHNN and CDR2 is SYGVQD in the germline V gene (reference sequence). CDR3 length: 14 residues. V was clipped by 2 bases and J by 6 bases, with 13 bases between them. Here the CDR3 DNA reads TGCGCCAGCAGTGAGATCCACGGCACAGATGGCTACACCTTC. Its translation is CASSEIHGTDGYTF.

V and J are TRBV5-1 and TRBJ1-5; D is ambiguous. V lost 0 bases to trimming and J lost 0 bases, with 7 bases between them. The CDR3 consists of 15 residues. The germline V gene encodes CDR1 SGHRS and CDR2 YFSETQ. The CDR3 bases are TGCGCCAGCAGCTTGGCACCAACTAGCAATCAGCCCCAGCATTTT. Encoded protein: CASSLAPTSNQPQHF.

V usage is TRBV6-1 and J usage is TRBJ2-7; TRBD1 matches at 11 bases. CDR1 and CDR2 from the germline V gene are MNHNS and SASEGT. The CDR3 consists of 12 residues. Losses at the gene ends were 10 bases for V and 5 bases for J; bases not matched to a gene: 4. The CDR3 reads CATRTGGHEQYF. CDR3 sequence (DNA): TGTGCCACGAGGACAGGGGGCCACGAGCAGTACTTC.

The V and J genes are TRBV27 and TRBJ1-4; a possible D gene is TRBD1 (5 bases). The germline V gene encodes CDR1 MNHEY and CDR2 SMNVEV (reference sequence). Trimming removed 4 bases from V and 6 bases from J, with 9 bases in between. CDR3 length: 13 residues. The CDR3 is CASSYRRDEKLFF. The CDR3 DNA follows: TGTGCCAGCAGTTACAGGAGAGATGAAAAACTGTTTTTT.

This rearrangement joins TRBV18 to TRBJ1-4; D is uncertain. Trimming left V 3 bases short and J 5 bases short, with 13 bases between. The CDR3 length is 15 residues. CDR1 and CDR2 from the germline V gene are KGHSH and LQKENI. The DNA for the CDR3 is TGTGCCAGCTCACCCGAGAGTCAGAGGAATGAAAAACTGTTTTTT. Amino acids: CASSPESQRNEKLFF.

This sequence joins TRBV11-2 and TRBJ2-1; D gene ambiguous. The V and J ends lost 1 base and 3 bases respectively, with 7 bases between them. The CDR3 consists of 14 residues. Germline V gene lookup returns CDR1 SGHAT and CDR2 FQNNGV. CDR3 in DNA: TGTGCCAGCAGCTTAGGTAGCTTCTACAATGAGCAGTTCTTC. Amino acid sequence: CASSLGSFYNEQFF.

V is TRBV30 and J is TRBJ1-1; weak D call: TRBD1 (6 bases). The germline V gene encodes CDR1 GTSNPN and CDR2 SVGIG (reference sequence). The CDR3 contains 14 residues. Trimming left V 0 bases short and J 6 bases short, with 14 bases between. The CDR3 spells CAWSVPGRGSEAFF. The CDR3 DNA is TGTGCCTGGAGTGTACCGGGCAGGGGTTCTGAAGCTTTCTTT.

The chain links TRBV10-3 to TRBJ2-7, with 10 bases fitting TRBD2. J lost 6 bases, V lost 7 bases, and 12 bases had no gene match. The V gene's germline CDR1 is ENHRY and CDR2 SYGVKD. The CDR3 extends over 15 amino acids. CDR3 in DNA: TGTGCCATCAAGGGGACGAGCGGGAGGGCCCTCGAGCAGTACTTC. Encoded protein: CAIKGTSGRALEQYF.

This chain uses TRBV27 with TRBJ1-5; 10 bases fit TRBD1. J lost 3 bases, V lost 0 bases, and 2 bases had no gene match. Germline loops: CDR1 MNHEY, CDR2 SMNVEV (reference sequence). This CDR3 comprises 16 residues. The CDR3 loop is CASSLSGQGSNQPQHF. The CDR3 coding sequence is TGTGCCAGCAGTTTATCGGGACAGGGGTCCAATCAGCCCCAGCATTTT.